One and the same sample provided the 20 T cell receptor beta chains below, sequenced in a study of cytomegalovirus exposure and HLA in healthy donors. Primers: 60 Vbeta forward and 13 Jbeta reverse. The assay was immunoSEQ multiplex PCR, and TCRdb's table has in-frame clones only and misses some. The sample shows more than 65,000 clones, 76% of them seen only once. The sequenced sample was PBMCs. These TCRs come from a man aged 40-50 years in good health and CMV-seronegative.

By sample fraction, this clone is medium-sized (0.01 to 0.1%). V is TRBV6-4 and J is TRBJ2-2; 7 bases map to TRBD2. The CDR3 extends over 13 amino acids. Trimming at V came to 2 bases and at J to 6 bases, leaving 0 bases not matched to a gene. Per the germline V gene, CDR1 is MRHNA and CDR2 is SNTAGT. CDR3 coding DNA: TGTGCCAGCAGTGACGGGGGGGCCGGGGAGCTGTTTTTT. Translation gives CASSDGGAGELFF.

This chain joins TRBV7-9 and TRBJ1-5, with no clear D. The CDR3 sequence is 17 residues long. V lost 1 base and J lost 0, with 13 bases in between. Germline V gene lookup returns CDR1 SEHNR and CDR2 FQNEAQ (reference sequence). In nucleotides, the CDR3 is TGTGCCAGCAGCTTAGAGCCACCAACGTATAGCAATCAGCCCCAGCATTTT. It codes for CASSLEPPTYSNQPQHF.

The gene calls are TRBV30 and TRBJ1-6, with 8 nucleotides matching TRBD1. V shed 7 bases, J shed 6 bases, and the junction held 5 bases outside the gene matches. CDR1 is GTSNPN, CDR2 SVGIG, per germline (reference sequence). The CDR3 loop spans 13 amino acids. CDR3 coding DNA: TGTGCCTACTCGGGACAGGTTAATTCACCCCTCCACTTT. Residues: CAYSGQVNSPLHF.

This clone came up a few times. V and J are TRBV4-3 and TRBJ2-6; 11 bases match TRBD1. Germline V gene sequence: CDR1 LGHNA, CDR2 YSLEER. The CDR3 runs to 17 residues. V was pared by 3 bases and J by 1 base, with 2 bases of the junction left unmatched. In DNA, the CDR3 is TGCGCCAGCAGCCATGGGGACAGGGGGTCTGGGGCCAACGTCCTGACTTTC. The encoded protein is CASSHGDRGSGANVLTF.

V and J are TRBV7-9 and TRBJ2-1, with D hard to call. The CDR3 sequence is 16 residues long. Trimming took 4 bases from V and 2 from J, leaving 15 bases between them. Germline assignment: CDR1 SEHNR and CDR2 FQNEAQ (reference sequence). CDR3 bases: TGTGCCAGCAGCTCCTCGAGAACCCCCCCCTACAATGAGCAGTTCTTC. This codes for CASSSSRTPPYNEQFF. The full variable domain, rest sourced from reference TRBV7-9 and TRBJ2-1, is DTGVSQNPRHKITKRGQNVTFRCDPISEHNRLYWYRQTLGQGPEFLTYFQNEAQLEKSRLLSDRFSAERPKGSFSTLEIQRTEQGDSAMYLCASSSSRTPPYNEQFFGPGTRLTVL.

This clone was seen only a few times. This sample includes further DNA sequences coding for the same CDR3. V and J are TRBV9 and TRBJ2-5, with TRBD2 as a possible D gene (6 bases). This CDR3 is 13 amino acids long. From germline, CDR1 is SGDLS and CDR2 YYNGEE. V shed 2 bases and J shed 1 base, with 6 bases lying between them. DNA for the CDR3: TGTGCCAGCAGCGTGGGACTCCAAGAGACCCAGTACTTC. Translating gives CASSVGLQETQYF.

This sequence joins TRBV11-2 and TRBJ2-6, with no clear D. From germline, CDR1 is SGHAT and CDR2 FQNNGV. V was cut by 1 base and J by 3 bases, with 4 bases left in between. The CDR3 runs to 14 residues. The CDR3 here is CASSLAGGANVLTF. CDR3 coding DNA: TGTGCCAGCAGCTTAGCCGGTGGGGCCAACGTCCTGACTTTC. The whole variable domain, remainder taken from reference TRBV11-2 and TRBJ2-6, is EAGVAQSPRYKIIEKRQSVAFWCNPISGHATLYWYQQILGQGPKLLIQFQNNGVVDDSQLPKDRFSAERLKGVDSTLKIQPAKLEDSAVYLCASSLAGGANVLTFGAGSRLTVL.

CDR3 protein: CASSGPGQRHDTIYF. The CDR3 DNA follows: TGTGCCAGCAGCGGACCGGGACAGAGACACGACACCATATATTTT. The gene calls are TRBV9 and TRBJ1-3, with TRBD1 matching 7 bases. The CDR3 length is 15 residues. J lost 8 bases, V lost 3 bases, and 11 bases had no gene match. Looked up from germline, CDR1 is SGDLS and CDR2 is YYNGEE.

In this sample, this clone turned up a few times. The chain recombines TRBV5-4 with TRBJ2-7; 8 bases align to TRBD1. This CDR3 spans 14 amino acids. CDR1 is SGHNT and CDR2 is YYREEE in the germline V gene (reference sequence). Trimming took 4 bases from V and 2 from J; bases not matched to a gene: 5. CDR3 DNA sequence: TGTGCCAGCAGCCTTACAGGGGGAACCTACGAGCAGTACTTC. Encoded protein: CASSLTGGTYEQYF.

The chain recombines TRBV11-2 with TRBJ2-3, with 9 positions matching TRBD2. Germline V lookup: CDR1 SGHAT, CDR2 FQNNGV. CDR3 length equals 15 residues. The junction had 9 bases not matched to a gene; V was cut back by 5 bases and J by 6 bases. The CDR3 sequence is CASSSGGLAADTQYF. CDR3 bases: TGTGCCAGCAGCAGCGGGGGGCTAGCGGCCGATACGCAGTATTTT.

In this sample, this clone turned up a few times. The rearrangement links TRBV10-3 to TRBJ1-3; 11 nucleotides line up with TRBD1. Germline V gives CDR1 ENHRY, CDR2 SYGVKD. V shed 8 bases and J 8 bases; nucleotides not matched to a gene: 2. The CDR3 loop spans 12 amino acids. The CDR3 sequence: CAIGQGADTIYF. For the CDR3, the DNA is TGTGCCATCGGACAGGGGGCAGACACCATATATTTT.

The count of this clone is one. This chain links TRBV28 with TRBJ2-5; 7 nucleotides line up with TRBD1. V shed 6 bases and J 2 bases; nucleotides not matched to a gene: 12. CDR1 is MDHEN, CDR2 SYDVKM, per germline. CDR3 length: 16 residues. CDR3 sequence reads: CASRFPGTAQQETQYF. The CDR3 nucleotides read TGTGCCAGCAGATTCCCCGGGACAGCACAACAAGAGACCCAGTACTTC.

DNA for the CDR3: TGCGCCAGCAGCTCGAGCGGAACTAATGAAAAACTGTTTTTT. It is translated as CASSSSGTNEKLFF. V and J are TRBV5-1 and TRBJ1-4; unclear D gene. Germline lookup yields CDR1 SGHRS and CDR2 YFSETQ. V dropped 3 bases and J dropped 1 base, with 7 bases sitting between them. CDR3 length equals 14 residues. The full variable domain, its missing parts supplied by reference TRBV5-1 and TRBJ1-4, is KAGVTQTPRYLIKTRGQQVTLSCSPISGHRSVSWYQQTPGQGLQFLFEYFSETQRNKGNFPGRFSGRQFSNSRSEMNVSTLELGDSALYLCASSSSGTNEKLFFGSGTQLSVL.

The count of this clone is one. V usage is TRBV4-3 and J usage is TRBJ1-2; 9 bases match TRBD1. The CDR3 sequence is 15 residues long. CDR1 and CDR2 (germline): LGHNA, YSLEER. J lost 8 bases, V lost 0 bases, and 7 bases had no gene match. CDR3 region: CASSQDTQGAIGYTF. The CDR3 DNA follows: TGCGCCAGCAGCCAAGATACACAGGGGGCCATCGGCTACACCTTC.

This chain links TRBV29-1 with TRBJ2-5, with D possibly TRBD2 on 5 matching bases. Trimming shortened V by 0 bases and J by 5 bases, and 10 bases separated the two germline ends. CDR3 length equals 13 residues. CDR1 is SQVTM, CDR2 ANQGSEA, per germline. The CDR3 bases are TGCAGCGTTGAAGACGCTAGCTATGAGACCCAGTACTTC. It yields the protein CSVEDASYETQYF.

The V gene is TRBV4-2, the J gene TRBJ2-3; maybe TRBD1 (8 bases). CDR1 is LGHNA, CDR2 YNFKEQ, per germline. CDR3 length: 17 amino acids. V gave up 6 bases and J gave up 4 bases, with 23 bases separating them. This CDR3 is CASSSTGGRGRSDTQYF. DNA of the CDR3: TGTGCCAGCAGTTCAACGGGGGGCAGGGGGCGATCAGATACGCAGTATTTT.

This rearrangement joins TRBV7-3 to TRBJ1-2; 7 nucleotides match TRBD1. This CDR3 has 13 residues. J was trimmed by 8 bases and V by 3 bases; bases with no gene match: 6. Looked up from germline, CDR1 is SGHTA and CDR2 is FQGTGA. In DNA, the CDR3 is TGTGCCAGCAGCTTTACCACAGGGGAAGGCTACACCTTC. Translation gives CASSFTTGEGYTF. The whole variable domain, filled in from reference TRBV7-3 and TRBJ1-2, reads GAGVSQTPSNKVTEKGKYVELRCDPISGHTALYWYRQSLGQGPEFLIYFQGTGAADDSGLPNDRFFAVRPEGSVSTLKIQRTERGDSAVYLCASSFTTGEGYTFGSGTRLTVV.

In its sample, this clone was seen a few times. The chain employs TRBV27 and TRBJ2-5, with D tentatively TRBD1 (6 bases). Germline-derived CDR1 and CDR2 are MNHEY and SMNVEV (reference sequence). Trimming pared 5 bases from V and 4 bases from J, leaving 20 bases between. The CDR3 totals 16 residues. The CDR3 DNA is TGTGCCAGCAGTCCGCTGGACAGTCAACGGGGAGAGACCCAGTACTTC. The encoded protein is CASSPLDSQRGETQYF.

The chain recombines TRBV2 with TRBJ2-7; D possibly corresponds to TRBD2 (5 bases). Germline V gene data show CDR1 as SNHLY and CDR2 as FYNNEI. V lost 7 bases and J 6 bases, leaving 16 bases between the germline ends. The CDR3 spans 13 residues. The DNA of the CDR3 is TGTGCCAGCATCATCGAGGGAGCTGGCGAGCAGTACTTC. This sequence encodes CASIIEGAGEQYF.

The V call is TRBV7-3, the J call TRBJ2-4; no reliable D call. Trimming left V 4 bases short and J 6 bases short, with 7 bases between. The CDR3 is made up of 12 amino acids. Germline CDR1 SGHTA, CDR2 FQGTGA. The CDR3 coding sequence is TGTGCCAGCAGCTCGTCAGGAAACATTCAGTACTTC. This codes for CASSSSGNIQYF.